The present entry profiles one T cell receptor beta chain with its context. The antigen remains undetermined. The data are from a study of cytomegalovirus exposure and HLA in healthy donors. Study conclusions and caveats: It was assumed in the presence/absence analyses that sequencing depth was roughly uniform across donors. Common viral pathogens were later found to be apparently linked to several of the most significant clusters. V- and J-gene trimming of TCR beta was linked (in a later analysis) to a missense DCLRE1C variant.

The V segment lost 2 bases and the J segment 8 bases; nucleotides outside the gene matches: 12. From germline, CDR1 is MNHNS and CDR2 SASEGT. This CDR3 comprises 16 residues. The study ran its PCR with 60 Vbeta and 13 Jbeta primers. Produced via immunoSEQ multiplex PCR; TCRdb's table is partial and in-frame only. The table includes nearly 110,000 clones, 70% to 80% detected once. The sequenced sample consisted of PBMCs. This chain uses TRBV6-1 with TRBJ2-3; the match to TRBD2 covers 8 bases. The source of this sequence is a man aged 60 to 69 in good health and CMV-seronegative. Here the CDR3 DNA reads TGTGCCAGCAGTGAAATGGGCGGGGGGACGAGGGGTACGCAGTATTTT. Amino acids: CASSEMGGGTRGTQYF.